This TCR beta chain came from a study of cytomegalovirus exposure and HLA in healthy donors (dated by TCRdb to about 2017). At the level of the whole study: According to an earlier analysis of 587 of the donors, some 180 million T cells yielded over 90 million unique TCR beta sequences and approximately 300 Gb of sequence data. About 300 gigabases of sequencing data and around 80 million unique TCR sequences made up an early release that covered several hundred HLA-typed donors. Of the approximately 400 genotyped donors, around 81% fell in the genetic ancestry cluster associated with self-reported Caucasian donors. The study was designed to test whether signatures of past pathogen exposure could be identified by cataloging public T cell receptors. The T cell repertoires of around 670 subjects were profiled by immunosequencing and related to cytomegalovirus serostatus. In addition to the first cohort of approximately 670 subjects, a separate validation cohort of 120 different subjects was used. High-throughput TCR immunosequencing, statistical association of individual TCRs with disease status, and machine learning were combined to predict cytomegalovirus infection status. A later analysis re-examined previously published TCR beta repertoires from just over 650 donors and added high-resolution HLA genotyping to investigate patterns of TCR occurrence. In the later analysis, no new phenotypic data were used to find candidate immune exposures; instead, reliance was placed on TCR beta sequences and their occurrence across donors. An earlier analysis of some 500 of the donors applied high-throughput TCR beta sequencing to assess whether each TCR beta V gene segment acted as functional or pseudogenic. Donor age, sex, ethnicity and CMV serostatus were collected together with the repertoire data. A later genetic analysis took genome-wide SNP genotypes for about 55% of the roughly 700 donors and used that subset as a discovery cohort. Every discovery cohort repertoire had been produced on one sequencing platform. Class I and class II HLA loci were covered by the typing at four-digit resolution. The number of typed donors differed by locus: about 629-630 for A, B, C, DRB1 and DQB1; 522 for DQA1; 606 for DPA1; and about 450 for DPB1. Because of strong linkage in the cohort, a few DR-DQ haplotypes were treated as single units for association and clustering. Among 300 to 500 genotyped donors of the cohort, an average of approximately 220,000 unique TCR beta nucleotide sequences was sequenced per donor, of which 15% to 20% were non-productive.

The full study reports these points: In vitro tests confirmed that three of the cytomegalovirus-associated TCR beta chains recognize cytomegalovirus antigens. Across donors, most TCR sequences were observed very rarely, whereas some public TCRs were present in many individuals. Because some donors lacked HLA typing at each locus, the association tests relied only on the typed subset. A later analysis associated about 18,000 TCR beta sequences with specific HLA alleles at a false discovery rate of 0.05. Linkage disequilibrium might explain the correlated functional status among segregating V segments, but an unknown experimental factor could not be excluded. A later analysis found that HLA-associated TCR beta chains were more clonally expanded and had lower generation probabilities than equally common non-associated chains. Because counts were too low, fewer than 20 rarely observed V segments, including chromosome 9 orphons, were excluded from the earlier analysis of some 540 of the donors. Assigning TCR associations to individual alleles was difficult when HLA alleles, especially DR and DQ, strongly co-occurred. A further reported finding was that TCR beta sequences accurately predicted the HLA-A and HLA-B alleles for most subjects in the first cohort. An association between a missense DCLRE1C variant and V-gene and J-gene trimming of TCR beta chains was found in a later genetic analysis and replicated in an independent cohort. Most CMV-associated TCR beta chains appeared to be HLA-restricted in a later analysis, and the HLA associations seemed to be driven largely by CMV exposure. In a later analysis, the rate of TCR association differed among HLA loci, with DRB1 alleles having the most associated TCRs and HLA-C alleles having the fewest. Some IMGT-functional V segments, including TRBV6-2 and TRBV6-3, could not be told apart with the 87-base-pair reads, so those segments were excluded. Roughly uniform sequencing depth across donors was assumed in presence/absence analyses, although this assumption may not hold. According to a later analysis, parvovirus B19, influenza, CMV and Epstein-Barr virus appeared linked to several top co-occurrence clusters. In the study, roughly 160 TCR beta chains were listed as associated with cytomegalovirus. An earlier analysis of around 540 of the donors showed that most TCR beta V segments appeared in productive rearrangements either about 87% or about 30% of the time, which broadly matched IMGT annotations. The classifier was reported to diagnose cytomegalovirus status with high specificity and sensitivity in both the original cohort and the validation cohort. A group of highly shared sequence variants was considered likely to be a technical artifact of the sequencing pipeline. In this cohort, only TCR beta chains were sequenced, and detectable features were limited by the absence of alpha or paired-chain data. According to the authors, the approach could potentially be generalized to other disease states and immunological phenotypes. Compared with the roughly 710-donor mean, donors in an Asian-associated ancestry cluster had fewer N-insertions in productive TCRs, according to a later genetic analysis. The only immune exposure information available for the cohort was CMV serostatus.

Libraries were built with the immunoSEQ multiplex PCR assay. The multiplex PCR relied on a mix of 60 forward primers for TCR Vbeta segments and 13 reverse primers for TCR Jbeta segments. The CDR3 region of rearranged TCR beta genes was amplified from genomic DNA by a multiplex PCR assay. The Illumina HiSeq System was used to sequence the amplified TCR beta libraries as 87-base-pair reads. The source study handled its data this way. In a later analysis, roughly 80 million unique TCR beta chains were counted across the approximately 640 repertoires, and roughly 11 million of these chains were shared by at least two donors. Raw reads were error-corrected and collapsed into unique sequences by a nearest-neighbor algorithm in which closely related sequences were merged to remove PCR and sequencing errors. CDR3 sequences were aligned to IMGT reference sequences to assign V, D and J gene segments. Each retained sequence needed at least a six-nucleotide match to both a V gene segment and a J gene segment. Rearrangements were called productive when the CDR3 lacked stop codons and stayed in frame with V and J; all others were non-productive. Following IMGT convention, CDR3 was defined as the stretch from the second conserved V-encoded cysteine up to the conserved J-encoded phenylalanine. In an earlier analysis of roughly 610 of the donors, sequences lacking an unambiguous match to a single V gene segment were excluded. An earlier analysis of 587 of the donors called V segments functional above 56.7% productive rearrangements and segregating when the between-donor standard deviation exceeded 5%. To diagnose cytomegalovirus status from the catalog of TCR beta chain sequences, a statistical classification framework was built. V and J gene assignment, in a later analysis, came from comparing TCR nucleotide sequences with IMGT/GENE-DB human TR gene sequences. In a later analysis, CDR3 sequences and most-parsimonious VDJ recombination scenarios were assigned using the TCRdist pipeline. In a later analysis, every TCR beta chain was defined by the combination of its CDR3 amino acid sequence and its V-gene family, and reads without a unique V-gene family were dropped. A later analysis removed 600 or so highly shared, low-generation-probability nucleotide sequences to deal with suspected cross-contamination and a sequencing artifact. In a later analysis, a clonal expansion index for each public chain was calculated from normalized within-repertoire ranks of inferred template counts. In a later analysis, generation probabilities were computed using a VDJ recombination model fitted to out-of-frame rearrangements, and the results were checked against IGoR. In a later analysis, TCR-TCR, TCR-HLA and TCR-CMV co-occurrence was scored with hypergeometric tests, and a repertoire-size bias correction was applied to TCR pairs. A later analysis estimated false discovery rates by permuting HLA or CMV assignments 20 times. In a later analysis, co-occurring TCRs were grouped using DBSCAN, with TCRdist sequence similarity added in when clustering inside HLA-allele-positive subsets. Repertoires with fewer than 30,000 or more than 120,000 public chains, plus five repertoires with anomalous nucleotide sharing, were excluded from co-occurrence clustering. TCRdb retrieved this table from immuneACCESS and kept in-frame rearrangements only. Not all clones are present; in checked studies, unresolved V genes account for under half, and no reason is known for the remainder. The V and J calls and the clone size are those of that table, but D and trimming were determined from the DNA. The sample yields 150,000 or so clones; approximately 85% were counted once. About 9.3% of the sample goes to the ten largest clones.

About this clone itself: What this receptor recognizes is not known. Base quality data are lacking; no much larger clone is found one base away.

In total, 666 healthy bone marrow donors made up the cohort. All cohort members were sampled while nominally healthy, although unrecorded immune exposures were likely present. The donor tested CMV seropositive and was one of the 289 seropositive cohort members. Each donor provided a peripheral blood sample, and peripheral blood mononuclear cells were used for TCR beta sequencing. The Qiagen DNeasy Blood Extraction Kit was used to extract genomic DNA from the blood cell samples. Deletion took 8 bases off V and 0 bases off J, with a span of 16 bases between the germline ends. From a lookup of the germline V gene, CDR1 and CDR2 are MNHEY and SVGAGI. Spanning cysteine to phenylalanine, the CDR3 consists of 15 amino acids. Of all the DNA, just the CDR3 is kept, 45 bases in frame from base 1.

The chain is assembled from TRBV6-5 and TRBJ1-1, with TRBD1 as a weak D call on 5 bases. The source is a man between 18 and 29 years old in good health and CMV-seropositive. Sequenced input: PBMCs. The CDR3 region reads CASWGEGPLNTEAFF. In nucleotide form, the sequence is TGTGCCAGCTGGGGGGAGGGGCCCCTGAACACTGAAGCTTTCTTT.